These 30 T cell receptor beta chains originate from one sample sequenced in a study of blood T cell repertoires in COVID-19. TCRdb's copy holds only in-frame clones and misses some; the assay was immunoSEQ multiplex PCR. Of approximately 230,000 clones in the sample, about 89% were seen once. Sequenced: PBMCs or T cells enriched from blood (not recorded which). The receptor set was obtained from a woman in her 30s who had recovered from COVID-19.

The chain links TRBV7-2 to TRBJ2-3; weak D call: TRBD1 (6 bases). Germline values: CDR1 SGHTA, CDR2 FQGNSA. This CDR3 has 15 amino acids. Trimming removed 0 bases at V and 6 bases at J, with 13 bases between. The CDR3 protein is CASSLATGPQDTQYF. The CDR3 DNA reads TGTGCCAGCAGCTTAGCGACAGGCCCCCAGGATACGCAGTATTTT.

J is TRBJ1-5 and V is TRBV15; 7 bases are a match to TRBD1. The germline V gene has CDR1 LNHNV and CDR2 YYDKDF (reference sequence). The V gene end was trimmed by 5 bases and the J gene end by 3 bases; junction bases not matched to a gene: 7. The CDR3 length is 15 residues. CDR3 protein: CATSGKTGYNQPQHF. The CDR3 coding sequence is TGTGCCACCAGCGGGAAGACAGGGTACAATCAGCCCCAGCATTTT.

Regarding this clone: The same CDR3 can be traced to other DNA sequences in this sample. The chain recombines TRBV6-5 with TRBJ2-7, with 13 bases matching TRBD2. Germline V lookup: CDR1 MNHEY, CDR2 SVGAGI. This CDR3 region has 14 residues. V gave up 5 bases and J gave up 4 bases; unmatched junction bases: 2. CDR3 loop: CASSLLAGGYEQYF. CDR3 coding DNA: TGTGCCAGCAGTCTACTAGCGGGAGGGTACGAGCAGTACTTC.

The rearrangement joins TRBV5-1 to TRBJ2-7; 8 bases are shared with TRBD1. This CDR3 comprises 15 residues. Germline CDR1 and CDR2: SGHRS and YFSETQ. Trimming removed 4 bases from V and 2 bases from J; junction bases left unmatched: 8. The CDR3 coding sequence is TGCGCCAGCAGCAGGACCGAGACAGGGGCCTACGAGCAGTACTTC. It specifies CASSRTETGAYEQYF.

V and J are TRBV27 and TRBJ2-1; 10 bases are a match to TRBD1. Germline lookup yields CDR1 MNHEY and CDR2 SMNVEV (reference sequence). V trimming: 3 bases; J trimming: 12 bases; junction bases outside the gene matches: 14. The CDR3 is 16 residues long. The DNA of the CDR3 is TGTGCCAGCAGTTTCCCCGCTGGACAGGGGGTCCCCAGGCAGTTCTTC. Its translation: CASSFPAGQGVPRQFF.

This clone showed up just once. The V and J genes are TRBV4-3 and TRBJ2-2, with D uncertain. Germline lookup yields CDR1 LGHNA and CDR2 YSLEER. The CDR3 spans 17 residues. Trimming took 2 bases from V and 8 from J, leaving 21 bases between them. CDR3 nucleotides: TGCGCCAGCAGCCAATCTAATAGAGCTCCTTTTTCAGGGGAGCTGTTTTTT. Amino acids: CASSQSNRAPFSGELFF.

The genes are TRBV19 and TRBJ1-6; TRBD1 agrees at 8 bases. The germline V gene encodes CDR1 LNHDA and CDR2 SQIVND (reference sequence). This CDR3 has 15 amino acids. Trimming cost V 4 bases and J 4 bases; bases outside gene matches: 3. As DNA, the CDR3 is TGTGCCAGTAGTACCAGACAGGGGTATAATTCACCCCTCCACTTT. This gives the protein CASSTRQGYNSPLHF.

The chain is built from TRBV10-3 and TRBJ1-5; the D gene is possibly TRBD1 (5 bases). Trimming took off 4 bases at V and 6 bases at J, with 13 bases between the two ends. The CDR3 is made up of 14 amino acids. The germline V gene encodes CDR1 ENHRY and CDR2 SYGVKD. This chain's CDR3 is CAISGGARGQPQHF. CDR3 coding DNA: TGTGCCATCAGTGGAGGGGCGCGGGGTCAGCCCCAGCATTTT.

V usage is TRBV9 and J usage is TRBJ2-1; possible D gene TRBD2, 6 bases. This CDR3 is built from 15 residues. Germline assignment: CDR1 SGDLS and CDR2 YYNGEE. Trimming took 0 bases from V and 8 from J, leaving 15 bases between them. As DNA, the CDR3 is TGTGCCAGCAGCGTAGGCGGGACCCTCGTCGATGAGCAGTTCTTC. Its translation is CASSVGGTLVDEQFF. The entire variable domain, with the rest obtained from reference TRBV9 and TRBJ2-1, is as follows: DSGVTQTPKHLITATGQRVTLRCSPRSGDLSVYWYQQSLDQGLQFLIQYYNGEERAKGNILERFSAQQFPDLHSELNLSSLELGDSALYFCASSVGGTLVDEQFFGPGTRLTVL.

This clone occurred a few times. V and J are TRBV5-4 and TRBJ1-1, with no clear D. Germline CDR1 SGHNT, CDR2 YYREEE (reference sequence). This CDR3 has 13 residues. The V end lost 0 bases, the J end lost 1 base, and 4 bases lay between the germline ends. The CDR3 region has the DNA TGTGCCAGCAGCTTGGGGAGGAACACTGAAGCTTTCTTT. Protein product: CASSLGRNTEAFF.

CDR3 nucleotide sequence: TGTGCCAGCAGCCGGACTAGCGGTTCCTACAATGAGCAGTTCTTC. Its protein product is CASSRTSGSYNEQFF. The rearrangement joins TRBV3-1 (or the pseudogene TRBV3-2) to TRBJ2-1; 10 bases line up with TRBD2. V gave up 4 bases and J gave up 1 base; unmatched junction bases: 1. Germline V gives CDR1 LGHDT, CDR2 YNNKEL (reference sequence). This CDR3 contains 15 residues.

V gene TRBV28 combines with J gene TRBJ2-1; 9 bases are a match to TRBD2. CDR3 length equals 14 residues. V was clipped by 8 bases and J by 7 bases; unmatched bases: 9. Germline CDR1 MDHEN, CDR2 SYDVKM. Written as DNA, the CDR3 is TGTGCCAGCTCTCCCCCGCTAGCGGGAAATGAGCAGTTCTTC. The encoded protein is CASSPPLAGNEQFF.

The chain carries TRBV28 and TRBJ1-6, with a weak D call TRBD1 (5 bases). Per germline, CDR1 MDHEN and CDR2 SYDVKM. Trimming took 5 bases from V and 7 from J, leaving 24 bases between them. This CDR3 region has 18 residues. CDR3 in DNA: TGTGCCAGCAGTCCATATCCCCAAGGGGTTCTTCGGAATTCACCCCTCCACTTT. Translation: CASSPYPQGVLRNSPLHF.

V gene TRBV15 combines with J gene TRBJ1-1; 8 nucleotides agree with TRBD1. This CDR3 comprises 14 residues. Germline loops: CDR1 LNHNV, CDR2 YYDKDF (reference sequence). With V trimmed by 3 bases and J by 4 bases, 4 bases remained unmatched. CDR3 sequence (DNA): TGTGCCACCAGCAGCCAGGGGGCTAGCACTGAAGCTTTCTTT. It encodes CATSSQGASTEAFF.

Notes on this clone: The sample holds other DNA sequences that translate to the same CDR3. CDR3 residues: CASSRTGDYGYTF. The CDR3 DNA sequence: TGTGCCAGCTCAAGGACAGGGGACTATGGCTACACCTTC. V usage is TRBV18 and J usage is TRBJ1-2; 9 bases fit TRBD1. The CDR3 sequence is 13 residues long. Trimming at V came to 5 bases and at J to 3 bases, leaving 1 base not matched to a gene. Germline-derived CDR1 and CDR2 are KGHSH and LQKENI.

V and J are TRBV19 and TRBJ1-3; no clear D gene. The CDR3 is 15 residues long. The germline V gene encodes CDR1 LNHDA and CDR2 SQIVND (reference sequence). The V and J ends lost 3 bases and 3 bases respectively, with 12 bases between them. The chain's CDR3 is CASSILLGGGNTIYF. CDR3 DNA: TGTGCCAGTAGTATTTTGTTAGGAGGTGGAAACACCATATATTTT. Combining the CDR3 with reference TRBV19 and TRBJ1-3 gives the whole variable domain DGGITQSPKYLFRKEGQNVTLSCEQNLNHDAMYWYRQDPGQGLRLIYYSQIVNDFQKGDIAEGYSVSREKKESFPLTVTSAQKNPTAFYLCASSILLGGGNTIYFGEGSWLTVV.

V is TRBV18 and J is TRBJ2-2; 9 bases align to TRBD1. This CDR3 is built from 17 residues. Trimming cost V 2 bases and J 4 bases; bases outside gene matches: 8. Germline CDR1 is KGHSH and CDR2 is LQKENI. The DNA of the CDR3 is TGTGCCAGCTCACCATATCAGGGACAGGGTTTCACCGGGGAGCTGTTTTTT. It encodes CASSPYQGQGFTGELFF. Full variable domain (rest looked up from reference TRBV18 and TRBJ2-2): NAGVMQNPRHLVRRRGQEARLRCSPMKGHSHVYWYRQLPEEGLKFMVYLQKENIIDESGMPKERFSAEFPKEGPSILRIQQVVRGDSAAYFCASSPYQGQGFTGELFFGEGSRLTVL.

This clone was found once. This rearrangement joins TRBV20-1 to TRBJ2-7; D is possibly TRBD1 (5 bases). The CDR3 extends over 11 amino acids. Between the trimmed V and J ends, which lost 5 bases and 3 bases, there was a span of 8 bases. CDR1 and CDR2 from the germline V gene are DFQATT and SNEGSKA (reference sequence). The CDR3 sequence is CSAGQDYEQYF. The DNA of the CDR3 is TGCAGTGCTGGACAAGACTACGAGCAGTACTTC.

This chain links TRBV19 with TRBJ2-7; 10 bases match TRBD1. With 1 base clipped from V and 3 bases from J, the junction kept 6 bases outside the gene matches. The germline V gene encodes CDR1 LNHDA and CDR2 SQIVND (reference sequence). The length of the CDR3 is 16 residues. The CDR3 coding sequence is TGTGCCAGTAGTATAGGCCCGGGACAGGGGAACTACGAGCAGTACTTC. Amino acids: CASSIGPGQGNYEQYF. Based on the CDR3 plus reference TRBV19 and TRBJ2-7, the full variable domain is DGGITQSPKYLFRKEGQNVTLSCEQNLNHDAMYWYRQDPGQGLRLIYYSQIVNDFQKGDIAEGYSVSREKKESFPLTVTSAQKNPTAFYLCASSIGPGQGNYEQYFGPGTRLTVT.

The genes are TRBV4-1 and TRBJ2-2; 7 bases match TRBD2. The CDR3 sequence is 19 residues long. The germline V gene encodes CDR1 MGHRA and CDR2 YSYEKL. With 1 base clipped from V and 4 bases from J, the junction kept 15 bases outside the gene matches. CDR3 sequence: CASSQAGDYPTEGTGELFF. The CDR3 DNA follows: TGCGCCAGCAGCCAAGCGGGGGACTATCCAACCGAGGGCACCGGGGAGCTGTTTTTT.

The CDR3 loop reads CATSPTRARRNEQYF. Written as DNA, the CDR3 is TGTGCCACCAGTCCCACGCGGGCCCGTCGGAACGAGCAGTACTTC. The chain combines TRBV24-1 with TRBJ2-7; a weak D match, TRBD2 (5 bases). Germline-derived CDR1 and CDR2 are KGHDR and SFDVKD. The CDR3 is 15 amino acids. V lost 6 bases, J lost 5 bases, and 19 bases lay in between.

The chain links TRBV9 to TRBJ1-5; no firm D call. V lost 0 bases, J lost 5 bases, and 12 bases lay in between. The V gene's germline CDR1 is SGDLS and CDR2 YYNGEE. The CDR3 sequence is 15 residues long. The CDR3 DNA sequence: TGTGCCAGCAGCGTAGACGGCGGCAATTATCAGCCCCAGCATTTT. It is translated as CASSVDGGNYQPQHF.

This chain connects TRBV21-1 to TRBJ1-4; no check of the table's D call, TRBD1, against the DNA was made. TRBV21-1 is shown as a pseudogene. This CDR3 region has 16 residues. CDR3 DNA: TGTGCCAGCAGCAAAGCGGGGGCAGGCCCCAATGAAAAACTGTTTTTT. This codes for CASSKAGAGPNEKLFF.

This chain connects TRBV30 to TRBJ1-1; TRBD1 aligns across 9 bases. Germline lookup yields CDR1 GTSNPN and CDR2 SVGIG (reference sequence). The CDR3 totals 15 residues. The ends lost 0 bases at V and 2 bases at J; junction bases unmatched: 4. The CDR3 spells CAWSVRDRVNTEAFF. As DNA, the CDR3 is TGTGCCTGGAGTGTACGGGACAGGGTAAACACTGAAGCTTTCTTT. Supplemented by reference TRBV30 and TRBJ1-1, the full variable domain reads SQTIHQWPATLVQPVGSPLSLECTVEGTSNPNLYWYRQAAGRGLQLLFYSVGIGQISSEVPQNLSASRPQDRQFILSSKKLLLSDSGFYLCAWSVRDRVNTEAFFGQGTRLTVV.

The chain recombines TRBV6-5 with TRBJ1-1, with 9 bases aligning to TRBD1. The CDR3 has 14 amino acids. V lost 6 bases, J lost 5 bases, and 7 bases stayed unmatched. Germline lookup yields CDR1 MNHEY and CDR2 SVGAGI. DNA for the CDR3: TGTGCCAGCAGACCACAGGGGGCCAGAACTGAAGCTTTCTTT. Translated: CASRPQGARTEAFF.

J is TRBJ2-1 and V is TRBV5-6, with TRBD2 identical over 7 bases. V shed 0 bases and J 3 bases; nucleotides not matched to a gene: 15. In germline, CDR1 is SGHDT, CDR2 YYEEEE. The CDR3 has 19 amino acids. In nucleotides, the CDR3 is TGTGCCAGCAGCTTGGCCTACGTTATTGGCGGGAGCGACTACAATGAGCAGTTCTTC. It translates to CASSLAYVIGGSDYNEQFF.

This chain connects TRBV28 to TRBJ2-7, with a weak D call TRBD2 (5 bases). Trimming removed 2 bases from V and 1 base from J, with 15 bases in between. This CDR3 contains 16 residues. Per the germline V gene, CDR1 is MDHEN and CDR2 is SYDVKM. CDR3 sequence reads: CASSLRSARASYEQYF. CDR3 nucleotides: TGTGCCAGCAGTTTACGCAGTGCGAGGGCTTCCTACGAGCAGTACTTC.

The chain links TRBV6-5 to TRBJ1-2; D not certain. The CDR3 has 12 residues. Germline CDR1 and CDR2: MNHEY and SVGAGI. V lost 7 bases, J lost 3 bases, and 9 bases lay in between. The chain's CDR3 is CASKKEDYGYTF. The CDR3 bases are TGTGCCAGCAAAAAGGAGGACTATGGCTACACCTTC.

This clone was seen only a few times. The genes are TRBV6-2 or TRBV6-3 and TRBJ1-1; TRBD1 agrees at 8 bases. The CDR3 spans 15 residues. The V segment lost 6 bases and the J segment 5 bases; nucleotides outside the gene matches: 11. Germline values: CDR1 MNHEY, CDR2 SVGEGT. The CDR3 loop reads CASSPGSRGRTEAFF. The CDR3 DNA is TGTGCCAGCAGCCCCGGGTCCAGGGGGCGGACTGAAGCTTTCTTT.

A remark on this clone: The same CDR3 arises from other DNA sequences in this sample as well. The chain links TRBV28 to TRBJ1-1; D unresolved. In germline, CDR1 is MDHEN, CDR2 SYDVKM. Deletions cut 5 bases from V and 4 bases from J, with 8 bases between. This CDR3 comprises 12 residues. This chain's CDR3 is CASSLRITEAFF. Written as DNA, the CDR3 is TGTGCCAGCAGTCTCAGAATCACTGAAGCTTTCTTT.